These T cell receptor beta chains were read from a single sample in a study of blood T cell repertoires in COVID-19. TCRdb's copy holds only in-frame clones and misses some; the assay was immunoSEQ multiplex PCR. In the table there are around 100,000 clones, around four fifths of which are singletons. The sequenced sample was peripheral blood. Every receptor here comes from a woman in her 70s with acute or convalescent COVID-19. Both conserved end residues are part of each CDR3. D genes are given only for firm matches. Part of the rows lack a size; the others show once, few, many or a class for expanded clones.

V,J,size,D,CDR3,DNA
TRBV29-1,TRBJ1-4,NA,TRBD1,CSVGTGGSEKLFF,TGCAGCGTCGGGACAGGGGGAAGTGAAAAACTGTTTTTT
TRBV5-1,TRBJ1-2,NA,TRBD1,CASSPPTGVRGYTF,TGCGCCAGCAGCCCTCCGACAGGGGTACGCGGCTACACCTTC
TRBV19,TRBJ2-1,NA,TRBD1,CASSTGGSYNEQFF,TGTGCCAGTAGCACAGGGGGTTCCTACAATGAGCAGTTCTTC
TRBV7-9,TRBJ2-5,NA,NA,CASSQGHPQETQYF,TGTGCCAGCAGCCAGGGACACCCCCAAGAGACCCAGTACTTC
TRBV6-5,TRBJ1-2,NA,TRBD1,CASSRGQGSNYGYTF,TGTGCCAGCAGTCGTGGACAGGGGAGTAACTATGGCTACACCTTC
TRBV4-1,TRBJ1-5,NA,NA,CASSQDGGDNQPQHF,TGCGCCAGCAGCCAAGACGGTGGAGATAATCAGCCCCAGCATTTT
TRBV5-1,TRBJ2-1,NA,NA,CASSFRRSSYNEQFF,TGCGCCAGCAGCTTTCGGCGGAGCTCCTACAATGAGCAGTTCTTC
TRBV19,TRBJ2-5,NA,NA,CASSIGDTNHETQYF,TGTGCCAGTAGTATAGGGGACACAAACCACGAGACCCAGTACTTC
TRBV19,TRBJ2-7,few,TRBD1,CASNPGQGPYEQYF,TGTGCCAGTAATCCGGGACAGGGCCCCTACGAGCAGTACTTC
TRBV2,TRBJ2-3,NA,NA,CASSDGFIGRGDTQYF,TGTGCCAGCAGTGATGGGTTTATCGGACGGGGAGATACGCAGTATTTT
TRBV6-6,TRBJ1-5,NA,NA,CASSREGNQPQHF,TGTGCCAGCAGTCGGGAGGGCAATCAGCCCCAGCATTTT
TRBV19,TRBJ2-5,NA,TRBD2,CASSPLGIAGQETQYF,TGTGCCAGTAGTCCGCTTGGGATAGCGGGACAAGAGACCCAGTACTTC
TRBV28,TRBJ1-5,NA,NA,CASSLGRGGGSNQPQHF,TGTGCCAGCAGTTTAGGGCGGGGAGGGGGGAGCAATCAGCCCCAGCATTTT
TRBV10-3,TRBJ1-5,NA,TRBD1,CAIGGGQSIQPQHF,TGTGCCATCGGAGGGGGACAGAGCATACAGCCCCAGCATTTT
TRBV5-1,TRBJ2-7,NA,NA,CASSLGGASTYEQYF,TGCGCCAGCAGCCTAGGCGGGGCATCCACCTACGAGCAGTACTTC
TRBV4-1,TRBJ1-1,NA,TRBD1,CASSQRQGVRKDEAFF,TGCGCCAGCAGCCAGAGACAGGGGGTTCGTAAGGATGAAGCTTTCTTT
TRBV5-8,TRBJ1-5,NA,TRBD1,CASRRGQGWNQPQHF,TGTGCCAGCAGACGCGGACAGGGGTGGAATCAGCCCCAGCATTTT
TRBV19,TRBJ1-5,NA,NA,CASSADLRQVSNQPQHF,TGTGCCAGTAGTGCAGACCTGAGACAGGTTAGCAATCAGCCCCAGCATTTT
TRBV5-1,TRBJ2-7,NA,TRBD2,CASRPSGAFSYEQYF,TGCGCCAGCAGACCTAGCGGGGCCTTCTCCTACGAGCAGTACTTC
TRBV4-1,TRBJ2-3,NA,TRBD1,CASSLGGQTDTQYF,TGCGCCAGCAGCCTTGGGGGACAGACCGATACGCAGTATTTT
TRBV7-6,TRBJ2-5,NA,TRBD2,CASSLRLAGRGETQYF,TGTGCCAGCAGCCTCCGACTAGCGGGGCGCGGAGAGACCCAGTACTTC
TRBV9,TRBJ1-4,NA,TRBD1,CASSVGGQINEKLFF,TGTGCCAGCAGCGTAGGGGGACAGATTAATGAAAAACTGTTTTTT
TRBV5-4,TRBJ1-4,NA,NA,CASSSLPTGLDEKLFF,TGTGCCAGCAGCTCTCTCCCGACAGGCTTGGATGAAAAACTGTTTTTT
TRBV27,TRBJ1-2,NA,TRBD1,CASSPTGGPYGYTF,TGTGCCAGCAGTCCCACAGGGGGCCCCTATGGCTACACCTTC
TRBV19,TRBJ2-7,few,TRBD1,CASRGADPTGTGYYEEQYF,TGTGCCAGTAGAGGGGCGGACCCGACGGGGACAGGGTACTACGAGGAGCAGTACTTC
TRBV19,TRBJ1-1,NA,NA,CASSKSASGRTEAFF,TGTGCCAGTAGTAAAAGTGCCTCGGGAAGGACTGAAGCTTTCTTT
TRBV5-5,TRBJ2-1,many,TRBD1,CASSLEGGAGNEQFF,TGTGCCAGCAGCTTGGAAGGGGGCGCGGGTAATGAGCAGTTCTTC
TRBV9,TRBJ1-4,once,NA,CASSVAEGGVGEKLFF,TGTGCCAGCAGCGTAGCAGAAGGGGGAGTGGGTGAAAAACTGTTTTTT
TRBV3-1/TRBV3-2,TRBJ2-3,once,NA,CASSLRGGASTDTQYF,TGTGCCAGCAGCCTAAGGGGGGGAGCGAGCACAGATACGCAGTATTTT
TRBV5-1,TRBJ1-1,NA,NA,CASSRSYSGTEAFF,TGCGCCAGCAGCCGAAGTTATTCGGGCACTGAAGCTTTCTTT
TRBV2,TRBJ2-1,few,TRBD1,CASSFLPGGSSNEQFF,TGTGCCAGCAGTTTTCTTCCAGGGGGATCGTCCAATGAGCAGTTCTTC
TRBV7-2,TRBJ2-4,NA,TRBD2,CASSLTNSGRINIQYF,TGTGCCAGCAGCTTAACGAATAGCGGGAGGATAAACATTCAGTACTTC
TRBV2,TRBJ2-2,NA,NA,CASSVQGTGELFF,TGTGCCAGCAGCGTCCAGGGTACCGGGGAGCTGTTTTTT
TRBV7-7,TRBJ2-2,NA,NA,CASSSGGAPGELFF,TGTGCCAGCAGCTCTGGAGGGGCGCCCGGGGAGCTGTTTTTT
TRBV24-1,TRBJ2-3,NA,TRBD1,CATSEKFGTGWGTDTQYF,TGTGCCACCAGTGAAAAATTCGGGACAGGGTGGGGTACAGATACGCAGTATTTT
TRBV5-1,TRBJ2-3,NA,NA,CASSSGLLLSTDTQYF,TGCGCCAGCAGCTCGGGACTTCTCCTCTCCACAGATACGCAGTATTTT
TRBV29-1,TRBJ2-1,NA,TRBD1,CSVVLLTGGPSDEQFF,TGCAGCGTTGTTCTTTTGACAGGGGGTCCTTCTGATGAGCAGTTCTTC
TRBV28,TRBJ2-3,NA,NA,CASSSGSPDTQYF,TGTGCCAGTTCCTCCGGGAGTCCGGATACGCAGTATTTT
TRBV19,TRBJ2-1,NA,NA,CASTPQGIVPNEQFF,TGTGCCAGTACCCCACAGGGAATAGTTCCCAATGAGCAGTTCTTC
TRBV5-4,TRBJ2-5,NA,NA,CASSYKTGLDQETQYF,TGTGCCAGCAGTTATAAAACAGGGCTTGACCAAGAGACCCAGTACTTC
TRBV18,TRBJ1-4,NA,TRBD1,CASSPSGQTINEKLFF,TGTGCCAGCTCACCCTCGGGACAGACAATTAATGAAAAACTGTTTTTT
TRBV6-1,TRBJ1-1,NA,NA,CASSEAEVRRTEAFF,TGTGCCAGCAGTGAAGCAGAGGTAAGGAGGACTGAAGCTTTCTTT
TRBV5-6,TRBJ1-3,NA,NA,CASASPAGGNTIYF,TGTGCCTCAGCTTCGCCTGCGGGAGGAAACACCATATATTTT
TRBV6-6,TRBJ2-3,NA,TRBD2,CASSYSSGGSDTQYF,TGTGCCAGCAGTTACTCGAGCGGGGGGTCAGATACGCAGTATTTT